This T cell receptor beta chain was observed in a study of cytomegalovirus exposure and HLA in healthy donors. The PCR had 60 Vbeta and 13 Jbeta primers. Assay: immunoSEQ multiplex PCR; the TCRdb copy retains only in-frame clones and omits some. The table lists over 100,000 clones, around 10% of them singletons. V was clipped by 2 bases and J by 4 bases, with 10 bases between them. The germline V gene has CDR1 MNHEY and CDR2 SVGAGI. The CDR3 consists of 14 residues. Only a few counts were recorded for this clone. Its target is not known. General study findings and limits: In a later analysis, donors in an Asian-associated ancestry cluster reportedly had fewer N-insertions in productive TCRs than the cohort mean. Confirmation was obtained in vitro that three CMV-associated chains are specific for CMV antigens.

Sequencing input: PBMCs. V usage is TRBV6-5 and J usage is TRBJ2-3; TRBD1 is a possible D gene (5 bases). The receptor comes from a middle-aged woman in good health and CMV-seropositive. CDR3 residues: CASSYIQGSDTQYF. The CDR3 nucleotides are TGTGCCAGCAGTTACATCCAGGGTTCAGATACGCAGTATTTT.